Below are 30 T cell receptor beta chains sequenced from a single sample in a study of identical twins (dated by TCRdb to 2016 to 2017). Library construction relied on 5' RACE. Data came from an Illumina HiSeq 2000. Using fastp trimming at Q25 and MiXCR clonotype assembly, TCRdb reanalyzed the public sequencing data and kept in-frame beta chains. Each entry is one CDR3 protein sequence, shown with its most common DNA and genes. A total of about 530,000 distinct CDR3 sequences appear in this sample, roughly 15% of them only once. Less than 0.5% of the sample is in the top ten clones. The same specimen was also included in a second study, on yellow fever vaccine responses in identical twins.

The sequencing sample was made of CD4+ T cells sorted from blood. The receptors derive from a woman aged 18 to 35 in good health.

This chain links TRBV7-9 with TRBJ1-2; 7 bases align to TRBD1. The CDR3 consists of 15 residues. V was clipped by 6 bases and J by 0 bases; unmatched bases: 7. Germline CDR1 reads SEHNR; CDR2 reads FQNEAQ (reference sequence). The CDR3 DNA reads TGTGCCAGCAGGGAGCCGGGACAGCCTAACTATGGCTACACCTTC. It is translated as CASREPGQPNYGYTF. Supplemented by reference TRBV7-9 and TRBJ1-2, the full variable domain reads DTGVSQNPRHKITKRGQNVTFRCDPISEHNRLYWYRQTLGQGPEFLTYFQNEAQLEKSRLLSDRFSAERPKGSFSTLEIQRTEQGDSAMYLCASREPGQPNYGYTFGSGTRLTVV.

In its sample, this clonotype was seen a few times. This sequence joins TRBV4-2 and TRBJ2-1, with 10 bases lining up with TRBD1. The CDR3 runs to 15 residues. The germline CDR1 and CDR2 sequences are LGHNA and YNFKEQ. V shed 3 bases and J 5 bases; nucleotides not matched to a gene: 4. The CDR3 region is CASSHPGTGDNEQFF. In DNA form, the CDR3 reads TGTGCCAGCAGCCATCCCGGGACAGGGGACAATGAGCAGTTCTTC.

V gene TRBV5-1 combines with J gene TRBJ2-5; D is unresolved. This CDR3 comprises 14 residues. Germline CDR1 reads SGHRS; CDR2 reads YFSETQ. Trimming shortened V by 0 bases and J by 3 bases, and 9 bases separated the two germline ends. The CDR3 bases are TGCGCCAGCAGCTTGGGACAACCCGAAGAGACCCAGTACTTC. Translation: CASSLGQPEETQYF.

The J gene is TRBJ2-2, the V gene TRBV11-2, with D possibly being TRBD2 (6 bases). The CDR3 length is 18 residues. The germline V gene has CDR1 SGHAT and CDR2 FQNNGV. V lost 2 bases and J lost 4, with 20 bases in between. The CDR3 sequence is CASSLIFVGGRVTGELFF. The CDR3 DNA sequence: TGTGCCAGCAGCTTAATTTTTGTGGGAGGTCGGGTCACCGGGGAGCTGTTTTTT.

The chain is built from TRBV7-8 and TRBJ1-6, with D hard to call. The CDR3 has 15 amino acids. Germline V gene sequence: CDR1 SGHVS, CDR2 FQNEAQ. V lost 4 bases to trimming and J lost 5 bases, with 12 bases between them. The CDR3 region is CASSSRRENNSPLHF. As DNA, the CDR3 is TGTGCCAGCAGCTCCCGTAGGGAAAATAATTCACCCCTCCACTTT.

The chain couples TRBV29-1 to TRBJ2-7; either TRBD1 or TRBD2 may fit D (5 bases each). CDR1 is SQVTM and CDR2 is ANQGSEA in the germline V gene. This CDR3 comprises 11 residues. V was shortened by 4 bases and J by 3 bases, with 7 bases between the two germline ends. The CDR3 here is CSVGGSYEQYF. The CDR3 nucleotides read TGCAGCGTTGGGGGGAGCTACGAGCAGTACTTC.

There are many counts of this clonotype. The chain couples TRBV12-3 or TRBV12-4 to TRBJ1-2; D gene ambiguous. Between the trimmed V and J ends, which lost 2 bases and 2 bases, there was a span of 15 bases. The CDR3 runs to 16 residues. The CDR3 loop is CASSLSDTLRNYGYTF. CDR3 nucleotide sequence: TGTGCCAGCAGTTTATCCGACACCCTCCGGAACTATGGCTACACCTTC.

This clonotype was seen ten or more times. The V gene is TRBV12-3 or TRBV12-4, the J gene TRBJ2-6; D uncertain. V was shortened by 5 bases and J by 4 bases, with 12 bases between the two germline ends. CDR3 size: 15 residues. The CDR3 DNA reads TGTGCCAGCAGTCTACAAGCAACCGGGGCCAACGTCCTGACTTTC. This translates into CASSLQATGANVLTF.

This clonotype has only a few counts. The CDR3 DNA follows: TGTGCCAGCAGTTTTATGTCAAGGGCGGACACTGAAGCTTTCTTT. Protein product: CASSFMSRADTEAFF. This sequence joins TRBV12-3 or TRBV12-4 and TRBJ1-1; no clear D gene. This CDR3 has 15 residues. The V end was cut by 3 bases, the J end by 3 bases, with 14 bases between.

The chain employs TRBV9 and TRBJ2-1; D gene ambiguous. Between the trimmed V and J ends, which lost 0 bases and 0 bases, there was a span of 13 bases. The CDR3 is 17 residues long. Germline-derived CDR1 and CDR2 are SGDLS and YYNGEE. The CDR3 is CASSVGGSRSSYNEQFF. CDR3 bases: TGTGCCAGCAGCGTAGGAGGTAGCAGGAGCTCCTACAATGAGCAGTTCTTC.

Only a few counts were recorded for this clonotype. This chain links TRBV28 with TRBJ2-7, with 8 bases identical to TRBD1. Germline lookup yields CDR1 MDHEN and CDR2 SYDVKM. CDR3 length equals 15 residues. The ends lost 5 bases at V and 0 bases at J; junction bases unmatched: 6. The chain's CDR3 is CASSTGQVNSYEQYV. CDR3 sequence (DNA): TGTGCCAGCAGTACGGGACAGGTGAACTCCTACGAGCAGTACGTC.

Only one count was recorded for this clonotype. This could be a read error, since a much larger clone is one nucleotide away. This chain joins TRBV12-3 or TRBV12-4 and TRBJ2-4; D is undetermined. Trimming pared 3 bases from V and 0 bases from J, leaving 3 bases between. CDR3 length: 13 residues. CDR3 nucleotides: TGTGCCAGCAGTTTCGCAGCCAAAAACATTCAGTACTTC. As protein: CASSFAAKNIQYF.

This clonotype was observed a few times. The chain combines TRBV27 with TRBJ2-6; no clear D gene. Trimming took 2 bases from V and 0 from J, leaving 8 bases between them. The CDR3 sequence is 16 residues long. Looked up from germline, CDR1 is MNHEY and CDR2 is SMNVEV (reference sequence). In nucleotides, the CDR3 is TGTGCCAGCAGTTTAGACATTAGCTCTGGGGCCAACGTCCTGACTTTC. This sequence encodes CASSLDISSGANVLTF.

The genes are TRBV4-1 and TRBJ2-1; D is unresolved. Germline CDR1 reads MGHRA; CDR2 reads YSYEKL. The length of the CDR3 is 15 residues. V lost 2 bases, J lost 8 bases, and 16 bases lay in between. As DNA, the CDR3 is TGCGCCAGCAGCCAAAAGGGCCTGAGCCCCGATGAGCAGTTCTTC. It translates to CASSQKGLSPDEQFF.

The rearrangement joins TRBV4-1 to TRBJ2-3; 12 bases agree with TRBD2. After removal of 0 bases from V and 5 bases from J, the junction contained 12 bases not matched to a gene. CDR1 and CDR2 from the germline V gene are MGHRA and YSYEKL. This CDR3 has 19 amino acids. The chain's CDR3 is CASSQDSSLAGGGVDTQYF. The CDR3 DNA reads TGCGCCAGCAGCCAAGATTCCAGCCTAGCGGGAGGGGGAGTAGATACGCAGTATTTT.

The rearrangement links TRBV12-3 or TRBV12-4 to TRBJ2-7, with TRBD1 identical over 7 bases. This CDR3 spans 13 amino acids. Trimming took 6 bases from V and 6 from J; bases not matched to a gene: 8. The CDR3 DNA is TGTGCCAGCAGCCTGACAGGGTTATTCGAGCAGTACGTC. Protein product: CASSLTGLFEQYV.

The rearrangement uses TRBV7-3 and TRBJ2-2; possibly TRBD1 for D (6 bases). V was pared by 5 bases and J by 6 bases, with 13 bases between. The CDR3 sequence is 14 residues long. Germline lookup yields CDR1 SGHTA and CDR2 FQGTGA. The CDR3 spells CASSPDRPPGELFF. In DNA form, the CDR3 reads TGTGCCAGCAGCCCCGACAGGCCCCCCGGGGAGCTGTTTTTT.

About this clonotype: At one end, the junction sequence differs from germline, possibly due to a read error. J is TRBJ2-4 and V is TRBV7-2, with 7 bases identical to TRBD1. CDR3 length equals 12 residues. Germline V gene data show CDR1 as SGHTA and CDR2 as FQGNSA. The CDR3 DNA is TGTGCCAGCAGCTTAGCTAGGGGGCCCTTCTGCTTC. It specifies CASSLARGPFCF. Variable domain in full (rest from reference TRBV7-2 and TRBJ2-4): GAGVSQSPSNKVTEKGKDVELRCDPISGHTALYWYRQSLGQGLEFLIYFQGNSAPDKSGLPSDRFSAERTGGSVSTLTIQRTQQEDSAVYLCASSLARGPFCFGAGTRLSVL.

This clonotype was seen only once. The CDR3 loop reads CASSLATYGGDHEQFF. The CDR3 DNA sequence: TGTGCCAGCAGCTTAGCGACCTACGGAGGGGACCATGAGCAGTTCTTC. The chain joins TRBV13 to TRBJ2-1; TRBD2 might be the D (6 bases). Germline CDR1 PRHDT, CDR2 FYEKMQ (reference sequence). V was cut by 1 base and J by 8 bases, with 18 bases left in between. The CDR3 is 16 amino acids.

The chain is built from TRBV2 and TRBJ2-3; D possibly corresponds to TRBD1 (7 bases). Trimming took off 6 bases at V and 1 base at J, with 17 bases between the two ends. This CDR3 has 16 residues. Germline CDR1 is SNHLY and CDR2 is FYNNEI. CDR3 loop: CASSLHRGGGTDTQYF. CDR3 in DNA: TGTGCCAGCAGCCTACACAGGGGAGGCGGCACAGATACGCAGTATTTT.

Only one count was recorded for this clonotype. The chain links TRBV4-2 to TRBJ2-2; 8 bases fit TRBD1. J gave up 3 bases and V 2 bases, and 8 bases lay outside the gene matches. Germline CDR1 LGHNA, CDR2 YNFKEQ. The length of the CDR3 is 17 residues. Here the CDR3 DNA reads TGTGCCAGCAGCCAAAAGAGGGGACAGGAGTACACCGGGGAGCTGTTTTTT. This translates into CASSQKRGQEYTGELFF.

The chain combines TRBV12-3 or TRBV12-4 with TRBJ1-5, with D hard to call. The V end lost 2 bases, the J end lost 5 bases, and 16 bases lay between the germline ends. The CDR3 sequence is 16 residues long. CDR3 sequence reads: CASSLSVAGWDQPQHF. The CDR3 DNA reads as TGTGCCAGCAGTTTAAGCGTGGCAGGCTGGGATCAGCCCCAGCATTTT.

This clonotype was detected only a few times. This rearrangement joins TRBV9 to TRBJ1-5; 8 bases are shared with TRBD1. This CDR3 is built from 14 residues. The V and J ends lost 3 bases and 6 bases, in that order; junction bases with no gene match: 5. Germline-derived CDR1 and CDR2 are SGDLS and YYNGEE. The CDR3 region has the DNA TGTGCCAGCAGCGGCCGGGACAGGAGTCAGCCCCAGCATTTT. Its translation is CASSGRDRSQPQHF.

This clonotype was recorded a few times. The gene calls are TRBV12-3 or TRBV12-4 and TRBJ2-1; 8 nucleotides agree with TRBD2. The J segment lost 0 bases and the V segment lost 8 bases, leaving 12 bases of the junction unmatched. The CDR3 is 17 amino acids. For the CDR3, the DNA is TGTGCCAGCTTGCGGGGGGCATTGGGGGGCTCCTACAATGAGCAGTTCTTC. Translated, it gives CASLRGALGGSYNEQFF.

This clonotype was counted a few times. V is TRBV5-4 and J is TRBJ1-2, with no clear D. The germline CDR1 and CDR2 sequences are SGHNT and YYREEE (reference sequence). Trimming left V 1 base short and J 5 bases short, with 9 bases between. CDR3 size: 13 residues. CDR3 nucleotides: TGTGCCAGCAGCTTGTTACCCGGTTATGGCTACACCTTC. Translating it yields CASSLLPGYGYTF.

This chain connects TRBV9 to TRBJ2-5; the match to TRBD2 covers 9 bases. J gave up 1 base and V 4 bases, and 11 bases lay outside the gene matches. Germline CDR1 and CDR2: SGDLS and YYNGEE. This CDR3 has 17 amino acids. The CDR3 bases are TGTGCCAGCAGCACATATAGCGGGGGAGTTGGCCAAGAGACCCAGTACTTC. Encoded protein: CASSTYSGGVGQETQYF. The full variable domain, its missing parts supplied by reference TRBV9 and TRBJ2-5, is DSGVTQTPKHLITATGQRVTLRCSPRSGDLSVYWYQQSLDQGLQFLIQYYNGEERAKGNILERFSAQQFPDLHSELNLSSLELGDSALYFCASSTYSGGVGQETQYFGPGTRLLVL.

This clonotype was seen only a few times. V usage is TRBV20-1 and J usage is TRBJ1-5; the D is unclear. Trimming left V 5 bases short and J 0 bases short, with 11 bases between. This CDR3 contains 14 residues. Germline V gene sequence: CDR1 DFQATT, CDR2 SNEGSKA (reference sequence). CDR3 region: CSAGLGNSNQPQHF. Here the CDR3 DNA reads TGCAGTGCTGGACTGGGGAATAGCAATCAGCCCCAGCATTTT.

In nucleotides, the CDR3 is TGTGCCAGTAGGCGGGACGGAAACTCTGGGGCCAACGTCCTGACTTTC. Its protein product is CASRRDGNSGANVLTF. The chain has TRBV19 and TRBJ2-6, with D perhaps matching TRBD2 (6 bases). Trimming shortened V by 6 bases and J by 0 bases, and 12 bases separated the two germline ends. The CDR3 length is 16 residues. Germline values: CDR1 LNHDA, CDR2 SQIVND (reference sequence).

This clonotype has just a few counts. This chain connects TRBV3-1 to TRBJ1-2, with unresolved D. V was trimmed by 0 bases and J by 8 bases, leaving 16 bases between them. Germline lookup yields CDR1 LGHDT and CDR2 YNNKEL (reference sequence). The CDR3 spans 15 residues. The chain's CDR3 is CASSQDRVAAGGYTF. CDR3 nucleotides: TGTGCCAGCAGCCAAGACCGGGTTGCGGCTGGCGGCTACACCTTC.

J is TRBJ1-4 and V is TRBV20-1; a possible D gene is TRBD1 (6 bases). Germline V lookup: CDR1 DFQATT, CDR2 SNEGSKA (reference sequence). The germline V and J ends were trimmed by 1 base and 7 bases, with 10 bases remaining between them. CDR3 size: 13 residues. The CDR3 coding sequence is TGCAGTGCTAGAGGAGGGGGTGGTGAAAAACTGTTTTTT. It codes for CSARGGGGEKLFF.